This T cell receptor (beta chain) was observed in a study of blood T cell repertoires in COVID-19. Some clones are missing from TCRdb's copy, which holds only in-frame ones; the method was immunoSEQ multiplex PCR. The sample shows around 190,000 clones, around 80% of them seen only once. Sequenced: peripheral blood. The clonotype originates from a human donor in a cohort sampled during active COVID-19.

The CDR3 sequence is CASSYNRGFADTQYF. The CDR3 DNA is TGTGCCAGCAGTTATAACAGGGGGTTTGCAGATACGCAGTATTTT. V is TRBV27 and J is TRBJ2-3; 8 bases agree with TRBD1. Losses at the gene ends were 4 bases for V and 4 bases for J; bases not matched to a gene: 7. The CDR3 totals 15 residues. Germline loops: CDR1 MNHEY, CDR2 SMNVEV (reference sequence).